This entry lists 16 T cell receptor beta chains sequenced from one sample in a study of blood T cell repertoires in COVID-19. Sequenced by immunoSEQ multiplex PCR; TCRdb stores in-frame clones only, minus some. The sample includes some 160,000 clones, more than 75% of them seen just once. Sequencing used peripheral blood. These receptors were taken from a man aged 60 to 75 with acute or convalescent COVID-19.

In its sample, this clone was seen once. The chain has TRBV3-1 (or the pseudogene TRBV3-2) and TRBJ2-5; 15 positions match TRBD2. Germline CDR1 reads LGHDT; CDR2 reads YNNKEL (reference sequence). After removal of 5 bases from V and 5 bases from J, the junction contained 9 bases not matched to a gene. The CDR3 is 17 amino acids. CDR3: CASSEGTSGRSWETQYF. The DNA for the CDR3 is TGTGCCAGCAGCGAAGGGACTAGCGGGAGGTCCTGGGAGACCCAGTACTTC.

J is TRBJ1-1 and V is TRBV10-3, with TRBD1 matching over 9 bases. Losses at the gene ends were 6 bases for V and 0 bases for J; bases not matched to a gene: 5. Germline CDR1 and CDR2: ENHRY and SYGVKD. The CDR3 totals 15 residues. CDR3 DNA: TGTGCCATCAGGCCGGGACAGGGAATGAACACTGAAGCTTTCTTT. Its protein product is CAIRPGQGMNTEAFF.

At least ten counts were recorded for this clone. In DNA, the CDR3 is TGTGCCAGCAGCGTGGGAGGGAATATTAATTCACCCCTCCACTTT. Protein sequence: CASSVGGNINSPLHF. The chain employs TRBV28 and TRBJ1-6; D unclear. V was trimmed by 6 bases and J by 6 bases, leaving 15 bases between them. Germline V gene sequence: CDR1 MDHEN, CDR2 SYDVKM. This CDR3 spans 15 amino acids.

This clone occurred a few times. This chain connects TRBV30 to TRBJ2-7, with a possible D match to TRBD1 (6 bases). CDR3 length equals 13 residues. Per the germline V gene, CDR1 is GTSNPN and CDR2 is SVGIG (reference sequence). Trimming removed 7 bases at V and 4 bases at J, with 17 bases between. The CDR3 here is CASSRGGGYEQYF. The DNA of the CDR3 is TGTGCCTCTTCTAGAGGGGGTGGGTACGAGCAGTACTTC.

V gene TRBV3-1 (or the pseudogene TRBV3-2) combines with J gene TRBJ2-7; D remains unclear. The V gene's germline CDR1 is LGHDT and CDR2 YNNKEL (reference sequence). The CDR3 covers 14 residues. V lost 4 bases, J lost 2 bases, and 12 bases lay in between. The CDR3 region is CASSPLGVAYEQYF. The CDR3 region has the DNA TGTGCCAGCAGCCCCCTTGGAGTAGCCTACGAGCAGTACTTC.

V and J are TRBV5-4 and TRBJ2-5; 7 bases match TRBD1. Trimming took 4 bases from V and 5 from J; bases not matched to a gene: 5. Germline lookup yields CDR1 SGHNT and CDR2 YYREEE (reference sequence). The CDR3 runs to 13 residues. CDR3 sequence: CASSPGQVETQYF. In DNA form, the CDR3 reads TGTGCCAGCAGCCCTGGACAGGTGGAGACCCAGTACTTC.

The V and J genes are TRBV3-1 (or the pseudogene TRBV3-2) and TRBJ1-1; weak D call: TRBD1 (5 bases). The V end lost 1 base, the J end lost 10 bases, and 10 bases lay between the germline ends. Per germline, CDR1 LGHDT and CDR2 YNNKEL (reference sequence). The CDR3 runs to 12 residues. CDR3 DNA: TGTGCCAGCAGCCAAGGCCTAGGGGCAGCTTTCTTT. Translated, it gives CASSQGLGAAFF.

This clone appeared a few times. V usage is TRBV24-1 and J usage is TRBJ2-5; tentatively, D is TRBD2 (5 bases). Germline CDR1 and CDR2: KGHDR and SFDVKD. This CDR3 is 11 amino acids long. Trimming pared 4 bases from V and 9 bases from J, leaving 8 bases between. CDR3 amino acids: CATSDSGAQYF. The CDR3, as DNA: TGTGCCACCAGTGACTCCGGGGCCCAGTACTTC.

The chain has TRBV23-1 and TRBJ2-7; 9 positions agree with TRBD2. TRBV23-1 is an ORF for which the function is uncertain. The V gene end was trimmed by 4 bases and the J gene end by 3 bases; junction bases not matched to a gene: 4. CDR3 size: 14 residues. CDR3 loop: CASSRTSVYYEQYF. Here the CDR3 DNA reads TGCGCCAGCAGTCGGACTAGCGTCTACTACGAGCAGTACTTC.

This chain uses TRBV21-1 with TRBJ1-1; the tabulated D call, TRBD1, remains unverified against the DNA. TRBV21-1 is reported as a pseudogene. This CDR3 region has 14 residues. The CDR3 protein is CASSRPQGATEAFF. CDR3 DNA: TGTGCCAGCAGCCGGCCTCAGGGGGCCACTGAAGCTTTCTTT.

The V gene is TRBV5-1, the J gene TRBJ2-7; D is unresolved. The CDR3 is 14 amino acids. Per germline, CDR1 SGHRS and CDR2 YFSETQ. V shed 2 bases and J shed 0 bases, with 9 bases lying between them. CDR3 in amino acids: CASSLLPSSYEQYF. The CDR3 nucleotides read TGCGCCAGCAGCTTACTCCCGAGCTCCTACGAGCAGTACTTC.

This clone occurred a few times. Here the CDR3 DNA reads TGTGCCAGCAGTTCATCTCGGTTCTATGGCTACACCTTC. The encoded protein is CASSSSRFYGYTF. The chain carries TRBV27 and TRBJ1-2; D gene ambiguous. Germline loops: CDR1 MNHEY, CDR2 SMNVEV (reference sequence). The CDR3 covers 13 residues. Trimming took 4 bases from V and 4 from J, leaving 10 bases between them.

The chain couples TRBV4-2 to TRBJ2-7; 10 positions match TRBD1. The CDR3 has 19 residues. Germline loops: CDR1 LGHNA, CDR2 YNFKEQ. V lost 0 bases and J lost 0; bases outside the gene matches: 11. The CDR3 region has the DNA TGTGCCAGCAGCCAAGATTTAGGGACAGGGGCACTAAGCTCCTACGAGCAGTACTTC. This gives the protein CASSQDLGTGALSSYEQYF.

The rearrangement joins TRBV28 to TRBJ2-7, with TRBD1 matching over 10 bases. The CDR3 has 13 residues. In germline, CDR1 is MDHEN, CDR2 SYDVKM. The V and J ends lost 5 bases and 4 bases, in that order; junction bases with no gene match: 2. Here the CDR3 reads CASSEGQGYEQYF. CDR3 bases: TGTGCCAGCAGTGAGGGACAGGGGTACGAGCAGTACTTC.

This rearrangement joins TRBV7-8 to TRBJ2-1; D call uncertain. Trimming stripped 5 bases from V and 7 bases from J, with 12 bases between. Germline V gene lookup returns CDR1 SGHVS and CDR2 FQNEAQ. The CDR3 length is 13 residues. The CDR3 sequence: CASSIQAQNEQFF. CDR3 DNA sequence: TGTGCCAGCAGCATCCAGGCACAGAATGAGCAGTTCTTC.

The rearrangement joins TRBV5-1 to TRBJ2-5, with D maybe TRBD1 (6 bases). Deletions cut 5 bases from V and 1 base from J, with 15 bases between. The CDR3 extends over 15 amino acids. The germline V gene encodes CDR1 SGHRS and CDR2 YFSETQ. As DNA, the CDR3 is TGCGCCAGCAGTCCGACACAGGGATCCCAAGAGACCCAGTACTTC. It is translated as CASSPTQGSQETQYF. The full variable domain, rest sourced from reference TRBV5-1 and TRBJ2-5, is KAGVTQTPRYLIKTRGQQVTLSCSPISGHRSVSWYQQTPGQGLQFLFEYFSETQRNKGNFPGRFSGRQFSNSRSEMNVSTLELGDSALYLCASSPTQGSQETQYFGPGTRLLVL.